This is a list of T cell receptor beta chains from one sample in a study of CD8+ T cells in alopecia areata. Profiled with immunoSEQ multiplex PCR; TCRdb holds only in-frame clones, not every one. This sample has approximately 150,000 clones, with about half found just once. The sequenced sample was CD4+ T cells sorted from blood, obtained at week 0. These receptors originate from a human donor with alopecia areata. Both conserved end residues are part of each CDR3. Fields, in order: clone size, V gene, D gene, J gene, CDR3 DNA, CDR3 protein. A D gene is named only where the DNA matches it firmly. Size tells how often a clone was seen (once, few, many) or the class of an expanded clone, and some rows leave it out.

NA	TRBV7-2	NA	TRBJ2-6	TGTGCCAGCAGCTGGCGGTCCGGGGCCAACGTCCTGACTTTC	CASSWRSGANVLTF
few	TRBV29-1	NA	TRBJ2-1	TGCAGCGTTGTATCAGCGATTCTTCATGAGCAGTTCTTC	CSVVSAILHEQFF
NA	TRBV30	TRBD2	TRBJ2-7	TGTGCCTGGAGACGGACTAGCTCCCGCGAGCAGTACTTC	CAWRRTSSREQYF
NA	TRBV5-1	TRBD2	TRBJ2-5	TGCGCCAGCAGCTTGGAGGCGCGGGAGGGAGAGACCCAGTACTTC	CASSLEAREGETQYF
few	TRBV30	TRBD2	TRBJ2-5	TGTGCCTGGAGTACACGAGGGACTAGCGGGTTGAAGACCCAGTACTTC	CAWSTRGTSGLKTQYF
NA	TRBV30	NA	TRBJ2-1	TGTGCCTGGAGTAGGTTCAATGAGCAGTTCTTC	CAWSRFNEQFF
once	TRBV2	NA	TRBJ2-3	TGTGCCGGGGGGAGAGGGGTTTCACCGCAGTATTTT	CAGGRGVSPQYF
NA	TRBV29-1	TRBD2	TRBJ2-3	TGCAGCGTCCCGGGACTAGCCCCAGATACGCAGTATTTT	CSVPGLAPDTQYF
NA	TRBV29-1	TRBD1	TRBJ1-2	TGCAGCGTTGAAGGGATCGTAGGGGGCCTGGGCTATGGCTACACCTTC	CSVEGIVGGLGYGYTF
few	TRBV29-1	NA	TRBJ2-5	TGCAGCGTCAATGGCGGGAAAAGGGAGACCCAGTACTTC	CSVNGGKRETQYF
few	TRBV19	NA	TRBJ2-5	TGTGCCAGTAGTATCTCTCCGACGGACCAAGAGACCCAGTACTTC	CASSISPTDQETQYF
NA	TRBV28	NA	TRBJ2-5	TGTGCCAGCAGTTTACCCCCCAGACAAGAGACCCAGTACTTC	CASSLPPRQETQYF
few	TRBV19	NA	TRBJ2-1	TGTGCCAGTAGTACCCTCTACAATGAGCAGTTCTTC	CASSTLYNEQFF
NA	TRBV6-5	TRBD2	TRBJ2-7	TGTGCCAGCAGAAGGCTAGCGGCTAGCTCCTACGAGCAGTACTTC	CASRRLAASSYEQYF
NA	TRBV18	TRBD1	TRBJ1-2	TGTGCCAGCTCACTTGACCCCCGGGACAGCTTCTATGGCTACACCTTC	CASSLDPRDSFYGYTF
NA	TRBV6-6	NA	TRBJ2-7	TGTGCCAGCAGGGAACCCGGGACGGCGACCTACGAGCAGTACTTC	CASREPGTATYEQYF
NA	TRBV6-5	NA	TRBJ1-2	TGTGCCAGCAGTCCCCTCCCGAGGAGCTATGGCTACACCTTC	CASSPLPRSYGYTF
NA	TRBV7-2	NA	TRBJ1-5	TGTGCCAGCAGCTTAGCGCTTGGTCAGCCCCAGCATTTT	CASSLALGQPQHF
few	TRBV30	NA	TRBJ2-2	TGTGCCTGGAGGGACAGCGGGATGAACACCGGGGAGCTGTTTTTT	CAWRDSGMNTGELFF
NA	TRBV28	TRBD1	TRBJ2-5	TGTGCCAGCAGCCCCCCGACAGGGGGAGAGACCCAGTACTTC	CASSPPTGGETQYF
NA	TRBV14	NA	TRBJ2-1	TGTGCCAGCAGCCAAGATCGTGGGACTGAGCAGTTCTTC	CASSQDRGTEQFF
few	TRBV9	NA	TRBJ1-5	TGTGCCAGCAGCGGGGGTAGCAATCAGCCCCAGCATTTT	CASSGGSNQPQHF
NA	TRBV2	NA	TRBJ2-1	TGTGCCAGCAGTGCCCAACTAGTGGGTCCGGGAAATGAGCAGTTCTTC	CASSAQLVGPGNEQFF
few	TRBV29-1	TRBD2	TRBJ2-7	TGCAGCGTTGGGACTAGCGGCTCCTACGAGCAGTACTTC	CSVGTSGSYEQYF
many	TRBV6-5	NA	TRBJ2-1	TGTGCCAGCAGGTCGAGTAGCGCCCGTCAGCAGTTCTTC	CASRSSSARQQFF
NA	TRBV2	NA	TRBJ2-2	TGTGCCAGCAGGCCGGGCGCGAACACCGGGGAGCTGTTTTTT	CASRPGANTGELFF
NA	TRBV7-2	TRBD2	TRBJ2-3	TGTGCCAGCAGCTACCGGGGTAGCGGGAGTTCCGCAGATACGCAGTATTTT	CASSYRGSGSSADTQYF
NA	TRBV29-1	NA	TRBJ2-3	TGCAGCGTTGAAATGGGCACAGATACGCAGTATTTT	CSVEMGTDTQYF
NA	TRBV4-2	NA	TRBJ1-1	TGTGCCAGCAGCCAAGAGGCGAGAGTCATGAACACTGAAGCTTTCTTT	CASSQEARVMNTEAFF
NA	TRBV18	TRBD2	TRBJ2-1	TGTGCCAGCTCACCAGGGACTAGCGGGGCTACCGTGGATGAGCAGTTCTTC	CASSPGTSGATVDEQFF
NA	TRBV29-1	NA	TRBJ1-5	TGCAGCGTGGGGGGGGCAGGAAATCAGCCCCAGCATTTT	CSVGGAGNQPQHF
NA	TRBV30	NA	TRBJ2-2	TGTGCCTGGAGACCTTACACCGGGGAGCTGTTTTTT	CAWRPYTGELFF
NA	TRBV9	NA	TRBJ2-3	TGTGCCAGCAGCAGCCAGGGCACAGATACGCAGTATTTT	CASSSQGTDTQYF
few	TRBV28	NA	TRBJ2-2	TGTGCCAGCAGAGGGGGCACCGGGGAGCTGTTTTTT	CASRGGTGELFF
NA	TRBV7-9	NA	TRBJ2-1	TGTGCCAGCGAGCATAGCAACAACAATGAGCAGTTCTTC	CASEHSNNNEQFF
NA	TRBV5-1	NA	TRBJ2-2	TGCGCCAGCAGCATAGAAGACAGGCCAACCGGGGAGCTGTTTTTT	CASSIEDRPTGELFF
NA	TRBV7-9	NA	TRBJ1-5	TGTGCCAGCAGCCCCGGGACTTCAGGTCAGCCCCAGCATTTT	CASSPGTSGQPQHF
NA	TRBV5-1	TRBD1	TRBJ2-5	TGCGCCAGCAGCTGGGGACAGCGGACCCTCCTAGAGACCCAGTACTTC	CASSWGQRTLLETQYF
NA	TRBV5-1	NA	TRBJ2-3	TGCGCCAGCAGCTTGGCCAGACTAGGAGATACGCAGTATTTT	CASSLARLGDTQYF
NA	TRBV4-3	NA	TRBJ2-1	TGCGCCAGCAGTCCGGGATCCCATCTCTCCTACAATGAGCAGTTCTTC	CASSPGSHLSYNEQFF
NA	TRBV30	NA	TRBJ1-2	TGTGCCTGGAGTCGTCAGACGGACTTTTATGGCTACACCTTC	CAWSRQTDFYGYTF
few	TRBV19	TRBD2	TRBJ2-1	TGTGCCAGTAGTACTCCGGGACTAGGCCTCGGGAGTGAGCAGTTCTTC	CASSTPGLGLGSEQFF
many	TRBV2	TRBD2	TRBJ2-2	TGTGCCAGCAGTGTTAGCGGGAGGAACACCGGGGAGCTGTTTTTT	CASSVSGRNTGELFF
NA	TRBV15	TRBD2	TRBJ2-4	TGTGCCACCAGCAGCCCTAGCGGGAGGGCACATCAATCCAGCTTC	CATSSPSGRAHQSSF
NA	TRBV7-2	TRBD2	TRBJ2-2	TGTGCCAGCAGCTCTTTAGCGGGAGGGGAGCTGTTTTTT	CASSSLAGGELFF
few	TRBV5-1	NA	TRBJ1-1	TGCGCCAGCAGCTTGCAGAAGGGAGAAGGTAACACTGAAGCTTTCTTT	CASSLQKGEGNTEAFF
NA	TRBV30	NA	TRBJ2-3	TGTGCCTGGAGTCGGCAGGACACAGATACGCAGTATTTT	CAWSRQDTDTQYF
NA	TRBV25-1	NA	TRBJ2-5	TGTGCCAGCACCGAACGTCGCGGGACCCTTGAGACCCAGTACTTC	CASTERRGTLETQYF
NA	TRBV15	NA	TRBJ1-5	TGTGCCACCAGCAGAGAAACGGGACAGCCCCAGCATTTT	CATSRETGQPQHF
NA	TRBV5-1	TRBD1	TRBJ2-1	TGCGCCAGCAGCCCAGCGACAGGGTCTGTTGAGCAGTTCTTC	CASSPATGSVEQFF
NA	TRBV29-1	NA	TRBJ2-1	TGCAGCGTTCTCCAGGGGTCCTACAATGAGCAGTTCTTC	CSVLQGSYNEQFF
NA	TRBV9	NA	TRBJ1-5	TGTGCCAGCAGTGAATCGGCTCTCGATCAGCCCCAGCATTTT	CASSESALDQPQHF
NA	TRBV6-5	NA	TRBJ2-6	TGTGCCAGCAGTTCCCGAGTCTCTGGGGCCAACGTCCTGACTTTC	CASSSRVSGANVLTF
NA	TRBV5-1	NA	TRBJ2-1	TGCGCCAGCAAGAGGTTGGCAGGCCGTGAAAATCACAATGAGCAGTTCTTC	CASKRLAGRENHNEQFF
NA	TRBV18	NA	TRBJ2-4	TGTGCCAGCTCACCAGGGCTCTGGGACATTCAGTACTTC	CASSPGLWDIQYF